Shown below are 27 T cell receptor beta chains from a single sample sequenced in a study of cytomegalovirus exposure and HLA in healthy donors. TCRdb's copy holds only in-frame clones and misses some; the assay was immunoSEQ multiplex PCR. The table records about 130,000 clones, roughly 87% of them present only once. The sequenced sample was PBMCs. Receptors originate from a woman aged 18-29 years in good health and CMV-seropositive.

This clone was detected a few times. This rearrangement joins TRBV6-5 to TRBJ1-2; 7 positions match TRBD1. The V segment lost 6 bases and the J segment 3 bases; nucleotides outside the gene matches: 7. CDR3 size: 14 residues. Per germline, CDR1 MNHEY and CDR2 SVGAGI. The CDR3 loop reads CASSRQGIDYGYTF. The CDR3 region has the DNA TGTGCCAGCAGCAGACAGGGCATCGACTATGGCTACACCTTC.

V is TRBV21-1 and J is TRBJ2-1; TRBD2 is the table's D call, not checked against the DNA. TRBV21-1 is listed as a pseudogene. The length of the CDR3 is 17 residues. CDR3 sequence: CATFSGGPPRSYNEQFF. CDR3 DNA sequence: TGTGCCACCTTTAGCGGGGGGCCGCCCCGCTCCTACAATGAGCAGTTCTTC.

This clone was counted a single time. This chain uses TRBV5-6 with TRBJ2-2, with 8 positions matching TRBD1. Germline values: CDR1 SGHDT, CDR2 YYEEEE. This CDR3 region has 16 residues. V lost 3 bases, J lost 2 bases, and 6 bases stayed unmatched. For the CDR3, the DNA is TGTGCCAGCAGCTATTCCGGGACAGGTAACACCGGGGAGCTGTTTTTT. Translating it yields CASSYSGTGNTGELFF.

This chain connects TRBV7-3 to TRBJ2-3, with a possible D match to TRBD1 (6 bases). The CDR3 extends over 13 amino acids. Germline-derived CDR1 and CDR2 are SGHTA and FQGTGA. The V end lost 5 bases, the J end lost 3 bases, and 9 bases lay between the germline ends. The chain's CDR3 is CASSPGQTDTQYF. CDR3 DNA sequence: TGTGCCAGCAGCCCCGGACAGACAGATACGCAGTATTTT.

V usage is TRBV12-2 and J usage is TRBJ1-3. TRBV12-2 has pseudogene status. The CDR3 runs 17 residues. The CDR3 loop reads CASRFTGLLSSGNTIYF. For the CDR3, the DNA is TGTGCAAGTCGCTTCACGGGACTCCTGAGCTCTGGAAACACCATATATTTT.

The chain employs TRBV19 and TRBJ1-5, with unresolved D. V was cut by 7 bases and J by 1 base, with 11 bases left in between. CDR3 length: 14 amino acids. The germline V gene has CDR1 LNHDA and CDR2 SQIVND (reference sequence). CDR3 loop: CASTRGSSNQPQHF. DNA of the CDR3: TGTGCCAGTACTCGGGGAAGCAGCAATCAGCCCCAGCATTTT.

This clone was recorded once. This sequence joins TRBV28 and TRBJ2-1; 12 nucleotides agree with TRBD2. CDR1 and CDR2 (germline): MDHEN, SYDVKM. The V segment lost 1 base and the J segment 4 bases; nucleotides outside the gene matches: 2. The CDR3 is 16 amino acids. Here the CDR3 reads CASSLSTSGGYNEQFF. The CDR3, as DNA: TGTGCCAGCAGTTTATCGACTAGCGGGGGATACAATGAGCAGTTCTTC.

The chain combines TRBV5-1 with TRBJ2-3; possible D gene TRBD2, 6 bases. The germline V gene has CDR1 SGHRS and CDR2 YFSETQ. V was pared by 2 bases and J by 0 bases, with 16 bases between. The CDR3 has 17 amino acids. CDR3 DNA: TGCGCCAGCAGCTTATTCCTGGGCGGGGCCAGCACAGATACGCAGTATTTT. It codes for CASSLFLGGASTDTQYF.

The CDR3 reads CASSIGAVLGTEAFF. CDR3 in DNA: TGTGCCAGTAGTATAGGGGCCGTGCTGGGCACTGAAGCTTTCTTT. The chain combines TRBV19 with TRBJ1-1; D remains ambiguous. The germline V gene has CDR1 LNHDA and CDR2 SQIVND (reference sequence). CDR3 length: 15 amino acids. V dropped 1 base and J dropped 4 bases, with 13 bases sitting between them.

CDR3 coding DNA: TGTGCCAGCAGTTCCGGACTAGCGGGACTTGTGGATACGCAGTATTTT. It is translated as CASSSGLAGLVDTQYF. The chain carries TRBV6-5 and TRBJ2-3; 12 bases map to TRBD2. The CDR3 length is 16 residues. Germline loops: CDR1 MNHEY, CDR2 SVGAGI. V lost 4 bases and J lost 6; bases outside the gene matches: 8.

The V and J genes are TRBV28 and TRBJ2-3, with unresolved D. Germline CDR1 reads MDHEN; CDR2 reads SYDVKM. V gave up 2 bases and J gave up 0 bases, with 6 bases separating them. The CDR3 contains 14 residues. The CDR3 reads CASSLPYSTDTQYF. CDR3 coding DNA: TGTGCCAGCAGTTTACCTTATAGCACAGATACGCAGTATTTT.

This rearrangement joins TRBV19 to TRBJ1-5, with D possibly being TRBD1 (6 bases). This CDR3 region has 14 residues. Trimming removed 6 bases at V and 8 bases at J, with 17 bases between. The germline V gene encodes CDR1 LNHDA and CDR2 SQIVND (reference sequence). Here the CDR3 DNA reads TGTGCCAGTAGCCCTCGGGGGGGCTGGGAGCCCCAGCATTTT. It specifies CASSPRGGWEPQHF. Filled out from reference TRBV19 and TRBJ1-5, the complete variable domain reads DGGITQSPKYLFRKEGQNVTLSCEQNLNHDAMYWYRQDPGQGLRLIYYSQIVNDFQKGDIAEGYSVSREKKESFPLTVTSAQKNPTAFYLCASSPRGGWEPQHFGDGTRLSIL.

The V gene is TRBV27, the J gene TRBJ2-5; D unresolved. This CDR3 region has 13 residues. The ends were cut back, 5 bases at V and 2 bases at J, with 9 bases in the middle. Germline CDR1 and CDR2: MNHEY and SMNVEV (reference sequence). In DNA form, the CDR3 reads TGTGCCAGCAGTCCAGTGTTTCAAGAGACCCAGTACTTC. Its protein is CASSPVFQETQYF.

This clone was counted a single time. The chain has TRBV7-2 and TRBJ2-7; 8 bases agree with TRBD1. The CDR3 consists of 15 residues. CDR1 is SGHTA, CDR2 FQGNSA, per germline. After removal of 3 bases from V and 1 base from J, the junction contained 5 bases not matched to a gene. The CDR3 sequence is CASSFLTGASYEQYF. As DNA, the CDR3 is TGTGCCAGCAGCTTTTTGACAGGGGCGTCCTACGAGCAGTACTTC.

This chain connects TRBV9 to TRBJ2-7; 10 nucleotides align to TRBD2. The germline V gene has CDR1 SGDLS and CDR2 YYNGEE. J lost 4 bases, V lost 3 bases, and 10 bases had no gene match. CDR3 length: 16 residues. The CDR3 coding sequence is TGTGCCAGCAGCGAGGGGAGCGGGGGGGCCCAGTACGAGCAGTACTTC. Protein sequence: CASSEGSGGAQYEQYF.

The chain joins TRBV21-1 to TRBJ1-6; the table gives TRBD1 as D, unverified against the DNA. TRBV21-1 is listed as a pseudogene. The CDR3 runs 16 residues. The CDR3 DNA reads TGTGCCAGCAGCACCCTAGGGACAGGGATCCATTCACCCCTCCACTTT. This translates into CASSTLGTGIHSPLHF.

V and J are TRBV6-1 and TRBJ1-4; possible D gene TRBD1, 6 bases. V lost 6 bases and J 7 bases, leaving 12 bases between the germline ends. Germline V lookup: CDR1 MNHNS, CDR2 SASEGT. This CDR3 region has 13 residues. As DNA, the CDR3 is TGTGCCAGCAGACAGGGCCCTAGTGAAAAACTGTTTTTT. It translates to CASRQGPSEKLFF.

The V gene is TRBV5-1, the J gene TRBJ2-7; D perhaps matches TRBD2 (6 bases). Trimming took 4 bases from V and 6 from J, leaving 17 bases between them. Germline CDR1 reads SGHRS; CDR2 reads YFSETQ. CDR3 size: 14 residues. In DNA form, the CDR3 reads TGCGCCAGCAGCGAGGGACTTACCGGTTCCGAGCAGTACTTC. It codes for CASSEGLTGSEQYF.

This rearrangement joins TRBV4-1 to TRBJ2-3, with 12 bases identical to TRBD2. CDR3 size: 16 residues. Trimming removed 6 bases from V and 9 bases from J; junction bases left unmatched: 13. The germline V gene has CDR1 MGHRA and CDR2 YSYEKL. The CDR3 DNA sequence: TGCGCCAGCAGTTCCCTAGCGGGGGGGCCAGGGGGAACGCAGTATTTT. Its protein product is CASSSLAGGPGGTQYF.

The V gene is TRBV2, the J gene TRBJ1-6, with TRBD1 as a possible D gene (6 bases). Looked up from germline, CDR1 is SNHLY and CDR2 is FYNNEI. V lost 1 base to trimming and J lost 15 bases, with 13 bases between them. The CDR3 is made up of 13 amino acids. CDR3 residues: CASSEDGGRHLHF. The DNA for the CDR3 is TGTGCCAGCAGTGAAGACGGGGGGCGTCACCTCCACTTT.

Note on this clone: The sample holds other DNA sequences that translate to the same CDR3. V and J are TRBV7-9 and TRBJ2-7, with D perhaps matching TRBD1 (6 bases). CDR1 is SEHNR and CDR2 is FQNEAQ in the germline V gene (reference sequence). This CDR3 spans 12 amino acids. V lost 5 bases, J lost 6 bases, and 11 bases lay in between. CDR3 DNA: TGTGCCAGCAGCCTACAGGGTTCCGAGCAGTACTTC. As protein: CASSLQGSEQYF.

The chain employs TRBV9 and TRBJ1-1, with D possibly being TRBD1 (6 bases). The CDR3 extends over 17 amino acids. V lost 3 bases and J lost 0, with 18 bases in between. Germline V CDR1 and CDR2: SGDLS, YYNGEE. DNA for the CDR3: TGTGCCAGCAGCGACGGAACAGGGATTATCATGAACACTGAAGCTTTCTTT. It yields the protein CASSDGTGIIMNTEAFF.

V is TRBV6-5 and J is TRBJ1-2; D is undetermined. Germline V gene data show CDR1 as MNHEY and CDR2 as SVGAGI. Trimming cost V 5 bases and J 8 bases, with 12 bases left between them. The CDR3 spans 12 residues. The CDR3 nucleotides read TGTGCCAGCAGTGAAGCCCTCTTAGGCTACACCTTC. It codes for CASSEALLGYTF.

The J gene is TRBJ2-3, the V gene TRBV18, with 16 bases matching TRBD2. Germline CDR1 KGHSH, CDR2 LQKENI. The V gene end was trimmed by 3 bases and the J gene end by 3 bases; junction bases not matched to a gene: 9. The CDR3 length is 19 residues. Here the CDR3 reads CASSPTGLAGGPGTDTQYF. In DNA, the CDR3 is TGTGCCAGCTCACCTACGGGACTAGCGGGGGGGCCTGGGACAGATACGCAGTATTTT.

The J gene is TRBJ2-5, the V gene TRBV27, with D perhaps matching TRBD2 (6 bases). Germline CDR1 and CDR2: MNHEY and SMNVEV (reference sequence). V lost 0 bases and J lost 0, with 17 bases in between. The CDR3 sequence is 18 residues long. The CDR3 bases are TGTGCCAGCAGTTTATCCCCCTGGGGGGTTCGGAACCAAGAGACCCAGTACTTC. Its protein is CASSLSPWGVRNQETQYF.

The count of this clone is one. The chain is built from TRBV7-6 and TRBJ2-5; 8 bases agree with TRBD1. The CDR3 length is 15 residues. The V gene end was trimmed by 5 bases and the J gene end by 5 bases; junction bases not matched to a gene: 10. Looked up from germline, CDR1 is SGHVS and CDR2 is FNYEAQ. CDR3 in amino acids: CASSIQPGGWETQYF. The CDR3 nucleotides read TGTGCCAGCAGCATACAACCAGGGGGCTGGGAGACCCAGTACTTC. Based on the CDR3 plus reference TRBV7-6 and TRBJ2-5, the full variable domain is GAGVSQSPRYKVTKRGQDVALRCDPISGHVSLYWYRQALGQGPEFLTYFNYEAQQDKSGLPNDRFSAERPEGSISTLTIQRTEQRDSAMYRCASSIQPGGWETQYFGPGTRLLVL.

This clone was seen more than once but under ten times. The rearrangement links TRBV4-3 to TRBJ2-2, with D possibly TRBD1 on 6 matching bases. Germline V gives CDR1 LGHNA, CDR2 YSLEER. The V gene lost 0 bases and the J gene lost 4 bases, with 15 bases spanning the gap. There are 17 residues in the CDR3. The DNA of the CDR3 is TGCGCCAGCAGCCAAGATCAAGGGGGACATAGCACCGGGGAGCTGTTTTTT. Translating it yields CASSQDQGGHSTGELFF.